The 15 T cell receptor beta chains in this list originate from one sample, sequenced in a study of somatic mutations in cytotoxic T cells in rheumatoid arthritis. Sequencing used immunoSEQ multiplex PCR; TCRdb keeps in-frame clones, though not all of them. Among fewer than 15,000 clones, about 90% were seen once, and the ten largest hold roughly 18%. Sequencing was done on a sample of CD4+ T cells sorted from blood. Source of these receptors: a man between 65 and 85 years old with rheumatoid arthritis.

The chain links TRBV6-6 to TRBJ1-2, with 8 bases fitting TRBD1. J lost 0 bases, V lost 6 bases, and 3 bases had no gene match. The CDR3 covers 14 residues. Germline loops: CDR1 MNHNY, CDR2 SVGAGI (reference sequence). The CDR3 coding sequence is TGTGCCAGCAGATTGGACAGGGCTAACTATGGCTACACCTTC. This translates into CASRLDRANYGYTF.

The chain carries TRBV7-9 and TRBJ1-1; TRBD1 agrees at 7 bases. Germline V gene lookup returns CDR1 SEHNR and CDR2 FQNEAQ (reference sequence). The CDR3 contains 13 residues. The trim removed 4 bases at V and 5 bases at J, leaving 4 bases unmatched. CDR3 coding DNA: TGTGCCAGCAGCTATACGACAGGGACTGAAGCTTTCTTT. Its protein is CASSYTTGTEAFF.

V usage is TRBV4-1 and J usage is TRBJ2-7; 8 bases map to TRBD1. The CDR3 has 16 residues. Germline V lookup: CDR1 MGHRA, CDR2 YSYEKL. The V gene end was trimmed by 4 bases and the J gene end by 4 bases; junction bases not matched to a gene: 12. The CDR3 sequence: CASSPSRRQGLYEQYF. The DNA of the CDR3 is TGCGCCAGCAGCCCCTCCAGGAGACAGGGGTTATACGAGCAGTACTTC.

CDR3 sequence reads: CASSFGSGRSQYEQYF. The CDR3, as DNA: TGTGCCAGCAGTTTTGGAAGCGGGAGATCCCAATACGAGCAGTACTTC. The V and J genes are TRBV27 and TRBJ2-7; 8 bases line up with TRBD2. V trimming: 3 bases; J trimming: 4 bases; junction bases outside the gene matches: 11. This CDR3 is built from 16 residues. CDR1 and CDR2 (germline): MNHEY, SMNVEV (reference sequence).

This sequence joins TRBV7-2 and TRBJ2-2; no definite D call. Trimming left V 4 bases short and J 5 bases short, with 8 bases between. CDR1 and CDR2 (germline): SGHTA, FQGNSA. The CDR3 has 13 residues. In DNA, the CDR3 is TGTGCCAGCAGCTCCCTCCTAACCGGGGAGCTGTTTTTT. Its protein is CASSSLLTGELFF.

The V gene is TRBV5-4, the J gene TRBJ2-3; the D gene is possibly TRBD2 (6 bases). The germline V gene encodes CDR1 SGHNT and CDR2 YYREEE (reference sequence). V gave up 3 bases and J gave up 7 bases, with 12 bases separating them. The CDR3 loop spans 13 amino acids. The DNA of the CDR3 is TGTGCCAGCAGCTGGGACTCCTCCAATACGCAGTATTTT. Translating it yields CASSWDSSNTQYF.

This clone has just a few counts. The chain couples TRBV7-2 to TRBJ1-2; TRBD1 is a possible D gene (6 bases). CDR1 SGHTA and CDR2 FQGNSA come from the germline V gene. The CDR3 consists of 12 residues. Between the trimmed V and J ends, which lost 4 bases and 8 bases, there was a span of 11 bases. Written as DNA, the CDR3 is TGTGCCAGCAGCTACTACAGGGACGGCTACACCTTC. This translates into CASSYYRDGYTF.

The V and J genes are TRBV27 and TRBJ2-5; TRBD2 is a possible D gene (5 bases). The V gene's germline CDR1 is MNHEY and CDR2 SMNVEV (reference sequence). This CDR3 is built from 14 residues. Trimming took 3 bases from V and 4 from J, leaving 12 bases between them. The CDR3 region is CASSFLGRLETQYF. The DNA of the CDR3 is TGTGCCAGCAGTTTCCTAGGGAGATTAGAGACCCAGTACTTC.

This chain links TRBV28 with TRBJ2-5, with TRBD2 matching 9 bases. CDR3 length: 14 residues. The ends lost 6 bases at V and 11 bases at J; junction bases unmatched: 13. Germline V CDR1 and CDR2: MDHEN, SYDVKM. In DNA form, the CDR3 reads TGTGCCAGCAGCTCCGGGACTAGCCGCGGAGAGCAGTACTTC. Its protein product is CASSSGTSRGEQYF.

The J gene is TRBJ1-1, the V gene TRBV12-5; D perhaps matches TRBD1 (6 bases). The CDR3 consists of 14 residues. Trimming took 3 bases from V and 8 from J, leaving 16 bases between them. Germline assignment: CDR1 LGHNT and CDR2 FRNRAP. CDR3 DNA sequence: TGTGCTAGTGGTTTAGGGGCCGACAGGACGGAAGCTTTCTTT. Its translation: CASGLGADRTEAFF.

This chain's CDR3 is CASSGPGVNSPLHF. Here the CDR3 DNA reads TGTGCCAGCTCCGGGCCCGGGGTCAATTCACCCCTCCACTTT. This sequence joins TRBV6-5 and TRBJ1-6; D not resolved. Trimming took off 8 bases at V and 7 bases at J, with 15 bases between the two ends. The CDR3 is 14 amino acids. The germline gives CDR1 MNHEY, CDR2 SVGAGI.

The CDR3 sequence: CASSSPRDRGLEQYF. The CDR3 bases are TGTGCCAGCAGCTCCCCCCGGGACAGGGGCCTTGAGCAGTACTTC. The chain recombines TRBV13 with TRBJ2-7; 10 bases match TRBD1. J was trimmed by 7 bases and V by 4 bases; bases with no gene match: 10. Germline V lookup: CDR1 PRHDT, CDR2 FYEKMQ (reference sequence). This CDR3 has 15 amino acids.

This chain joins TRBV28 and TRBJ2-5; TRBD1 agrees at 8 bases. Near its end, the DNA agrees better with TRBJ2-7, so the J call may be wrong. This CDR3 spans 14 amino acids. CDR1 and CDR2 (germline): MDHEN, SYDVKM. The CDR3 nucleotides read TGTGCCAGCAGTTTATGGCAGGGGGCCGCCGAGCAGTACTTC. Its protein is CASSLWQGAAEQYF.

The chain has TRBV5-4 and TRBJ1-1; D might be TRBD1 (5 bases). The CDR3 loop spans 15 amino acids. CDR1 and CDR2 (germline): SGHNT, YYREEE (reference sequence). V shed 0 bases and J shed 6 bases, with 15 bases lying between them. The CDR3 reads CASSLAGRGTAEAFF. CDR3 in DNA: TGTGCCAGCAGCTTGGCCGGGAGAGGGACCGCTGAAGCTTTCTTT.

This rearrangement joins TRBV18 to TRBJ2-7; the match to TRBD1 covers 12 bases. Trimming took 6 bases from V and 6 from J; bases not matched to a gene: 6. The CDR3 is 14 residues long. Looked up from germline, CDR1 is KGHSH and CDR2 is LQKENI. CDR3 bases: TGTGCCAGCTCGACCGGGACAGGGGGCGGCGAGCAGTACTTC. As protein: CASSTGTGGGEQYF.